The 19 T cell receptor beta chains given below trace back to one sample, sequenced in a study of blood T cell repertoires in COVID-19. Produced via immunoSEQ multiplex PCR; TCRdb's table is partial and in-frame only. The table records 51,000 or so clones, 89% of them present only once. Sequencing was carried out using peripheral blood. The source is a man aged 80 or over with active or convalescent COVID-19.

The rearrangement uses TRBV2 and TRBJ2-6; 8 bases match TRBD1. CDR3 length: 19 residues. Germline CDR1 SNHLY, CDR2 FYNNEI. Losses at the gene ends were 8 bases for V and 0 bases for J; bases not matched to a gene: 15. CDR3 nucleotide sequence: TGTGCCAGCTTTCATCCTATGGACAGGGCTAACTCTGGGGCCAACGTCCTGACTTTC. Protein: CASFHPMDRANSGANVLTF.

Worth noting for this clone: The junction shows a germline mismatch at one end, possibly a read error. This rearrangement joins TRBV30 to TRBJ1-1; D gene ambiguous. Germline CDR1 GTSNPN, CDR2 SVGIG (reference sequence). This CDR3 has 13 residues. CDR3 nucleotide sequence: TGTGCCTGGTGTGTACACCCGAACACTGAAGCTTTCTTT. This sequence encodes CAWCVHPNTEAFF.

This clone has a single count. The genes are TRBV19 and TRBJ2-3, with 7 bases aligning to TRBD1. Unmatched junction bases numbered 1, after V lost 2 bases and J lost 5 bases. Germline CDR1 and CDR2: LNHDA and SQIVND (reference sequence). The CDR3 length is 13 residues. The CDR3 sequence is CASSIQGVDTQYF. Here the CDR3 DNA reads TGTGCCAGTAGTATACAGGGGGTAGATACGCAGTATTTT.

The gene calls are TRBV7-9 and TRBJ1-1; possible D gene TRBD1, 5 bases. The CDR3 runs to 13 residues. Germline V CDR1 and CDR2: SEHNR, FQNEAQ (reference sequence). V gave up 5 bases and J gave up 1 base, with 8 bases separating them. For the CDR3, the DNA is TGTGCCAGCAGCGGGGGAGGGAACACTGAAGCTTTCTTT. Translation: CASSGGGNTEAFF.

This sequence joins TRBV6-5 and TRBJ2-1; 9 bases align to TRBD2. This CDR3 has 15 amino acids. After removal of 7 bases from V and 4 bases from J, the junction contained 8 bases not matched to a gene. Looked up from germline, CDR1 is MNHEY and CDR2 is SVGAGI. The CDR3 region has the DNA TGTGCCAGCACTGTCAGCGGGGGGACTTACAATGAGCAGTTCTTC. Protein sequence: CASTVSGGTYNEQFF.

The genes are TRBV4-3 and TRBJ1-4; 7 bases are shared with TRBD1. After removal of 1 base from V and 4 bases from J, the junction contained 6 bases not matched to a gene. The germline V gene encodes CDR1 LGHNA and CDR2 YSLEER. This CDR3 is built from 16 residues. The CDR3 region is CASSQGTGDFNEKLFF. The CDR3 region has the DNA TGCGCCAGCAGCCAAGGGACAGGAGATTTTAATGAAAAACTGTTTTTT.

In its sample, this clone was seen a few times. The rearrangement joins TRBV12-3 or TRBV12-4 to TRBJ1-1, with TRBD1 as a possible D gene (6 bases). The ends were cut back, 6 bases at V and 7 bases at J, with 15 bases in the middle. The CDR3 loop spans 13 amino acids. The CDR3 DNA sequence: TGTGCCAGCAGGCGAGGGGGGGGTGGTGAAGCTTTCTTT. It translates to CASRRGGGGEAFF.

The chain carries TRBV6-2 or TRBV6-3 and TRBJ2-7; 7 bases are a match to TRBD1. The CDR3 extends over 15 amino acids. The germline CDR1 and CDR2 sequences are MNHEY and SVGEGT. The V gene end was trimmed by 4 bases and the J gene end by 7 bases; junction bases not matched to a gene: 13. DNA for the CDR3: TGTGCCAGCAGTTCCCTTAAAGACAGGGTATCGGAGCAGTACTTC. Amino acid sequence: CASSSLKDRVSEQYF.

The chain has TRBV3-1 (or the pseudogene TRBV3-2) and TRBJ2-5; weak D call: TRBD2 (6 bases). Germline assignment: CDR1 LGHDT and CDR2 YNNKEL (reference sequence). Trimming left V 6 bases short and J 3 bases short, with 14 bases between. The CDR3 sequence is 14 residues long. The CDR3 reads CASRSFGEEETQYF. The CDR3 nucleotides read TGTGCCAGCAGGAGTTTCGGGGAGGAAGAGACCCAGTACTTC.

The gene calls are TRBV4-2 and TRBJ1-6, with D tentatively TRBD1 (6 bases). The length of the CDR3 is 14 residues. The germline V and J ends were trimmed by 0 bases and 10 bases, with 10 bases remaining between them. Germline V gives CDR1 LGHNA, CDR2 YNFKEQ. The CDR3 spells CASSQETGFSPLHF. The CDR3 bases are TGTGCCAGCAGCCAAGAAACAGGGTTCTCACCCCTCCACTTT.

V usage is TRBV19 and J usage is TRBJ1-4; 12 bases are shared with TRBD1. From germline, CDR1 is LNHDA and CDR2 SQIVND (reference sequence). The V and J ends lost 7 bases and 10 bases, in that order; junction bases with no gene match: 10. This CDR3 spans 15 amino acids. The CDR3 bases are TGTGCCAGTACCTCAGTGGGACAGGGGGCCGGAAAACTGTTTTTT. Translated, it gives CASTSVGQGAGKLFF.

This chain uses TRBV28 with TRBJ1-4; 10 nucleotides agree with TRBD1. CDR1 MDHEN and CDR2 SYDVKM come from the germline V gene. V was clipped by 4 bases and J by 7 bases; unmatched bases: 6. This CDR3 contains 15 residues. DNA for the CDR3: TGTGCCAGCAGTTCTTTGACAGGGGGCCGTGAAAAACTGTTTTTT. Its translation is CASSSLTGGREKLFF.

The rearrangement uses TRBV7-2 and TRBJ1-6; D is uncertain. The CDR3 sequence is 18 residues long. CDR1 and CDR2 (germline): SGHTA, FQGNSA. Trimming removed 5 bases from V and 9 bases from J, with 26 bases in between. The CDR3 sequence: CASSPNLAPGTRGSPLHF. CDR3 sequence (DNA): TGTGCCAGCAGCCCGAATTTGGCGCCCGGAACCCGCGGTTCACCCCTCCACTTT. Complete variable domain (other parts from reference TRBV7-2 and TRBJ1-6): GAGVSQSPSNKVTEKGKDVELRCDPISGHTALYWYRQSLGQGLEFLIYFQGNSAPDKSGLPSDRFSAERTGGSVSTLTIQRTQQEDSAVYLCASSPNLAPGTRGSPLHFGNGTRLTVT.

The genes are TRBV6-5 and TRBJ1-2; D is unresolved. CDR3 size: 11 residues. Germline-derived CDR1 and CDR2 are MNHEY and SVGAGI. V dropped 7 bases and J dropped 1 base, with 4 bases sitting between them. For the CDR3, the DNA is TGTGCCAGCAACAGTAACTATGGCTACACCTTC. Encoded protein: CASNSNYGYTF.

This chain links TRBV19 with TRBJ1-3; D not certain. V lost 3 bases and J lost 8, with 14 bases in between. Germline loops: CDR1 LNHDA, CDR2 SQIVND (reference sequence). The CDR3 has 14 residues. The CDR3 coding sequence is TGTGCCAGTAGTATTACTCCTCACGAGGACACCATATATTTT. Its translation: CASSITPHEDTIYF.

The chain carries TRBV5-1 and TRBJ2-3, with TRBD2 matching over 8 bases. The V gene's germline CDR1 is SGHRS and CDR2 YFSETQ. V shed 2 bases and J 2 bases; nucleotides not matched to a gene: 7. The CDR3 has 16 residues. The CDR3 here is CASSLQLAESTDTQYF. The CDR3 coding sequence is TGCGCCAGCAGCTTACAACTAGCGGAATCCACAGATACGCAGTATTTT.

Only a few counts were recorded for this clone. The rearrangement joins TRBV7-9 to TRBJ1-6; D is undetermined. Germline lookup yields CDR1 SEHNR and CDR2 FQNEAQ (reference sequence). The CDR3 loop spans 14 amino acids. The V gene lost 2 bases and the J gene lost 4 bases, with 6 bases spanning the gap. The CDR3 spells CASSLSQYNSPLHF. CDR3 nucleotides: TGTGCCAGCAGCTTATCACAGTATAATTCACCCCTCCACTTT.

The chain carries TRBV5-1 and TRBJ1-3; maybe TRBD1 (6 bases). Trimming left V 4 bases short and J 0 bases short, with 14 bases between. The CDR3 has 16 amino acids. Germline CDR1 is SGHRS and CDR2 is YFSETQ. DNA of the CDR3: TGCGCCAGCAGCATACAGGGCCCGAGCTCTGGAAACACCATATATTTT. It yields the protein CASSIQGPSSGNTIYF. The variable domain in full, completed from reference TRBV5-1 and TRBJ1-3, reads KAGVTQTPRYLIKTRGQQVTLSCSPISGHRSVSWYQQTPGQGLQFLFEYFSETQRNKGNFPGRFSGRQFSNSRSEMNVSTLELGDSALYLCASSIQGPSSGNTIYFGEGSWLTVV.

The chain links TRBV4-1 to TRBJ1-6; D unresolved. This CDR3 contains 13 residues. Germline CDR1 reads MGHRA; CDR2 reads YSYEKL. V shed 0 bases and J shed 5 bases, with 2 bases lying between them. The CDR3 spells CASSQDNNSPLHF. Here the CDR3 DNA reads TGCGCCAGCAGCCAAGACAATAATTCACCCCTCCACTTT.